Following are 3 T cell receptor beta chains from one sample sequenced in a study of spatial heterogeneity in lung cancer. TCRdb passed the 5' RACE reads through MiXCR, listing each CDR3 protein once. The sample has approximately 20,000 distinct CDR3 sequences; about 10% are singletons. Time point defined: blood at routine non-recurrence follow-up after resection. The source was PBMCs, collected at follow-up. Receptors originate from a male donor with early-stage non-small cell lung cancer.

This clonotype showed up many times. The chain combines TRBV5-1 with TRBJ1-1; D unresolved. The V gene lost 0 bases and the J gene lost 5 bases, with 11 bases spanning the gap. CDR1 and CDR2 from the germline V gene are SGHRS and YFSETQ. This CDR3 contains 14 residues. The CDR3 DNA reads TGCGCCAGCAGCTTGGCTCCCGGCGGGACTGAAGCTTTCTTT. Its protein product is CASSLAPGGTEAFF.

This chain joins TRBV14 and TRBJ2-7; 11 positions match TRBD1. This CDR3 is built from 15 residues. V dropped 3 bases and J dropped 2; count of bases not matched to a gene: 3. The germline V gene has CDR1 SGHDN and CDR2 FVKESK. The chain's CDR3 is CASSQGQGGTYEQYF. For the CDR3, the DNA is TGTGCCAGCAGCCAGGGACAGGGGGGGACCTACGAGCAGTACTTC.

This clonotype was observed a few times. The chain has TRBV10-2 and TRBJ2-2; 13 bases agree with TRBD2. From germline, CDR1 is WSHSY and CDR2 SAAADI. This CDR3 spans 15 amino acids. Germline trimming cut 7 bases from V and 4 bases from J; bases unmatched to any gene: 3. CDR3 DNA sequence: TGCGCCAGCACACTAGCGGGAGGGGGCACCGGGGAGCTGTTTTTT. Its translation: CASTLAGGGTGELFF.